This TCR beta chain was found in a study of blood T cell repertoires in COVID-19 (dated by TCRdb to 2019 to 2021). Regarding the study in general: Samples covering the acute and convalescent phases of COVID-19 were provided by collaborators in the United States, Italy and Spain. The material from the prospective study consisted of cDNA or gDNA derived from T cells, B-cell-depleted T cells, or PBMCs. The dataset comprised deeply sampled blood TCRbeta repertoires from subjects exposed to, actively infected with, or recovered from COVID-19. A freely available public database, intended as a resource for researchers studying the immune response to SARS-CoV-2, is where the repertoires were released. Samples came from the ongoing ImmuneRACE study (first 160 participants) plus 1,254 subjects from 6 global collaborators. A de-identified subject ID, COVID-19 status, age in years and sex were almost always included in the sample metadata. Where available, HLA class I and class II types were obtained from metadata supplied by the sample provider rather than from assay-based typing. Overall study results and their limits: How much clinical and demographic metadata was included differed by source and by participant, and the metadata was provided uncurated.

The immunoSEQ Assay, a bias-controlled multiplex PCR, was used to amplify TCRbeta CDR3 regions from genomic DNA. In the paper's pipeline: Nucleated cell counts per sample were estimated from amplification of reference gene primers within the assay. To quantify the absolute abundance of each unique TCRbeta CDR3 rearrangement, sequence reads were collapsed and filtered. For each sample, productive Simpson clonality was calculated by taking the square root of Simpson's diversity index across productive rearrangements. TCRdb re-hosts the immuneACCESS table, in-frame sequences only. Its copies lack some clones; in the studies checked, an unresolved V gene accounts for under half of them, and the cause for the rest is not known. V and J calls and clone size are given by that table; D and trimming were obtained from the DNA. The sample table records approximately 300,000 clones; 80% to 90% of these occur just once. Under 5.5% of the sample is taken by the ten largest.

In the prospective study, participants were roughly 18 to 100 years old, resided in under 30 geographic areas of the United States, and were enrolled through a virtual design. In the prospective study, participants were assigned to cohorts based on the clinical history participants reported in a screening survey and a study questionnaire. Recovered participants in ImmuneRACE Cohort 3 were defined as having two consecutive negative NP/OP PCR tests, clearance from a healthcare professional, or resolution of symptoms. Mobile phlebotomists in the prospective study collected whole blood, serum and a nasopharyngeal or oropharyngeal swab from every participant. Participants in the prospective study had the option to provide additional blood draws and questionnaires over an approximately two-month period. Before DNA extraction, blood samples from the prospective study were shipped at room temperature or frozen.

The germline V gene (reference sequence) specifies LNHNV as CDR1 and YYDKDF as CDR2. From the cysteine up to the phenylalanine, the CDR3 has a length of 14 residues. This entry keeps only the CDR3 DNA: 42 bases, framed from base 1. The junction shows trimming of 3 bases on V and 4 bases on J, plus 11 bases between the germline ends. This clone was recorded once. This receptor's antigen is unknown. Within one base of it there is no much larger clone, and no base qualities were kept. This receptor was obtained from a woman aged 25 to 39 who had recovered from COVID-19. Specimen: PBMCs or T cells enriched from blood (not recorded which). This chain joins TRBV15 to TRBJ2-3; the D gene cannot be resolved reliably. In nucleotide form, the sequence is TGTGCCACCAGCAGCCGGCCGAGCGCAGATACGCAGTATTTT. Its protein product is CATSSRPSADTQYF. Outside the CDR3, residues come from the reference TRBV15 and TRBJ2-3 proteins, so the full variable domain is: DAMVIQNPRYQVTQFGKPVTLSCSQTLNHNVMYWYQQKSSQAPKLLFHYYDKDFNNEADTPDNFQSRRPNTSFCFLDIRSPGLGDTAMYLCATSSRPSADTQYFGPGTRLTVL.